This T cell receptor (beta chain) appears in the sequencing data of a study of shared clonotypes between healthy human individuals. The germline CDR1 and CDR2 sequences are MNHEY and SMNVEV (reference sequence). The trim removed 5 bases at V and 6 bases at J, leaving 7 bases unmatched. The CDR3 contains 15 residues. Measured with immunoSEQ multiplex PCR; TCRdb has only the in-frame clones, and not every one. The sample records under 550,000 clones, 96% being singletons. V usage is TRBV27 and J usage is TRBJ1-5; 10 bases map to TRBD1. This clonotype was sampled from a woman aged 25 to 39 in good health. Sequenced sample: naive CD4+ T cells sorted from blood. As to subset: CD45RA+ positively selected. The CDR3 is CASSPRTGGSQPQHF. CDR3 DNA: TGTGCCAGCAGTCCCCGGACAGGGGGAAGTCAGCCCCAGCATTTT.